The 26 T cell receptor beta chains below all came from one sample that was sequenced in a study of CXCR3-negative and CXCR3-positive naive CD8 T cells. The TRB cDNA libraries were prepared by 5' RACE with UMI labels. TCRdb re-analyzed the 5' RACE reads; it lists each CDR3 protein once, without DNA. With tens of thousands of distinct CDR3 sequences in the sample, the ten largest clones hold approximately 16%. Material for sequencing was memory CD8+ T cells from blood. The receptors come from a human donor in good health. Some clones in this sample may be carry-over from other donors' samples.

J is TRBJ1-6 and V is TRBV28. Germline V CDR1 and CDR2: MDHEN, SYDVKM. The length of the CDR3 is 13 residues. The CDR3 sequence: CASSLMVSSPLHF.

The V call is TRBV29-1, the J call TRBJ2-7; TCRdb's D call, TRBD2, is unchecked because there is no DNA. Germline CDR1 SQVTM, CDR2 ANQGSEA. The CDR3 runs to 15 residues. This CDR3 reads CSVEDPLAGAYEQYF.

The chain combines TRBV29-1 with TRBJ1-4; there is no DNA to check the TCRdb D call of TRBD1. The CDR3 sequence is 12 residues long. From germline, CDR1 is SQVTM and CDR2 ANQGSEA. The CDR3 loop is CSASGGYEKLFF. Together with reference TRBV29-1 and TRBJ1-4, the CDR3 gives the full variable domain: SAVISQKPSRDICQRGTSLTIQCQVDSQVTMMFWYRQQPGQSLTLIATANQGSEATYESGFVIDKFPISRPNLTFSTLTVSNMSPEDSSIYLCSASGGYEKLFFGSGTQLSVL.

The chain carries TRBV29-1 and TRBJ2-1. CDR3 size: 15 residues. Germline V gives CDR1 SQVTM, CDR2 ANQGSEA. CDR3 amino acids: CSVEDQTSSYNEQFF.

This chain connects TRBV13 to TRBJ2-7; the D call of TRBD1 rests on TCRdb alone, since no DNA is present to check it. The CDR3 extends over 15 amino acids. Germline V CDR1 and CDR2: PRHDT, FYEKMQ (reference sequence). The CDR3 loop reads CASSLLGGSSYEQYF.

This CDR3 reads CSVEEGLYYGYTF. This chain joins TRBV29-1 and TRBJ1-2. From germline, CDR1 is SQVTM and CDR2 ANQGSEA. The CDR3 is 13 residues long.

The chain has TRBV21-1 and TRBJ2-7; TCRdb outputs TRBD2, but without DNA this stays unchecked. TRBV21-1 is shown as a pseudogene. CDR3 length: 14 residues. The CDR3 here is CAPEGGRGNYEQYF.

This clonotype is medium-sized (0.01 to 0.1%) by frequency. The chain joins TRBV6-4 to TRBJ2-6; TCRdb names TRBD1, which stays unverified in the absence of DNA. This CDR3 has 16 residues. Germline V gene data show CDR1 as MRHNA and CDR2 as SNTAGT. The CDR3 here is CASSDSGGSGANVLTF.

The chain joins TRBV7-2 to TRBJ2-7; TCRdb calls TRBD1, which cannot be checked without DNA. The CDR3 sequence is 14 residues long. Germline V gene data show CDR1 as SGHTA and CDR2 as FQGNSA. The CDR3 protein is CASSYGPGVGEQYF.

The chain joins TRBV27 to TRBJ2-3; there is no DNA to check the TCRdb D call of TRBD2. The germline V gene has CDR1 MNHEY and CDR2 SMNVEV (reference sequence). This CDR3 contains 16 residues. CDR3: CASSFLLAGGTDTQYF.

The chain links TRBV9 to TRBJ1-4. Germline CDR1 SGDLS, CDR2 YYNGEE. The CDR3 totals 13 residues. The CDR3 loop reads CASSSPPNEKLFF.

This rearrangement joins TRBV6-4 to TRBJ2-3; TCRdb's assignment of TRBD2 cannot be checked, as there is no DNA. This CDR3 comprises 15 residues. The V gene's germline CDR1 is MRHNA and CDR2 SNTAGT. The CDR3 reads CASSDSSGGADTQYF.

The chain uses TRBV7-8 and TRBJ2-2; TCRdb outputs TRBD2, but without DNA this stays unchecked. Germline V lookup: CDR1 SGHVS, CDR2 FQNEAQ. This CDR3 comprises 20 residues. The CDR3 sequence is CASSSPGLAGTISNTGELFF.

V and J are TRBV7-6 and TRBJ2-1. The length of the CDR3 is 13 residues. Germline CDR1 reads SGHVS; CDR2 reads FNYEAQ. CDR3 amino acids: CASSSNPYNGQFF. Combining the CDR3 with reference TRBV7-6 and TRBJ2-1 gives the whole variable domain GAGVSQSPRYKVTKRGQDVALRCDPISGHVSLYWYRQALGQGPEFLTYFNYEAQQDKSGLPNDRFSAERPEGSISTLTIQRTEQRDSAMYRCASSSNPYNGQFFGPGTRLTVL.

The chain combines TRBV7-8 with TRBJ2-5; TCRdb's D gene call, TRBD1, goes unchecked for lack of DNA. The V gene's germline CDR1 is SGHVS and CDR2 FQNEAQ. The CDR3 totals 11 residues. CDR3 sequence: CASSPGETQYF.

The rearrangement links TRBV20-1 to TRBJ2-1; absent DNA, TCRdb's TRBD1 call cannot be checked. The CDR3 covers 16 residues. CDR1 and CDR2 (germline): DFQATT, SNEGSKA (reference sequence). The CDR3 sequence: CSARPGQSQLYNEQFF.

This CDR3 is CSVQDRVYEQYF. The chain uses TRBV29-1 and TRBJ2-7; TCRdb reports TRBD1, a call that lacks DNA to check it against. Germline CDR1 is SQVTM and CDR2 is ANQGSEA. This CDR3 comprises 12 residues.

The chain recombines TRBV28 with TRBJ2-4. CDR1 is MDHEN, CDR2 SYDVKM, per germline. The CDR3 length is 15 residues. This chain's CDR3 is CASSLWENSKNIQYF. The full variable domain, its missing parts supplied by reference TRBV28 and TRBJ2-4, is DVKVTQSSRYLVKRTGEKVFLECVQDMDHENMFWYRQDPGLGLRLIYFSYDVKMKEKGDIPEGYSVSREKKERFSLILESASTNQTSMYLCASSLWENSKNIQYFGAGTRLSVL.

The chain has TRBV12-3 or TRBV12-4 and TRBJ2-4; TCRdb indicates TRBD1, and absent DNA this call remains unverified. The CDR3 length is 14 residues. The CDR3 sequence is CASSLQGGKNIQYF.

The gene calls are TRBV14 and TRBJ2-2; TCRdb names TRBD1, which stays unverified in the absence of DNA. The CDR3 contains 17 residues. The germline V gene has CDR1 SGHDN and CDR2 FVKESK. The CDR3 loop is CASSQVNRQVRDGELFF.

The V call is TRBV11-3, the J call TRBJ1-1; absent DNA, TCRdb's TRBD1 call cannot be checked. The CDR3 is made up of 14 amino acids. Germline loops: CDR1 SGHNT, CDR2 YENEEA. The CDR3 region is CASSHRDMNTEAFF.

The rearrangement uses TRBV25-1 and TRBJ1-3. CDR3 length: 13 amino acids. CDR1 and CDR2 (germline): MGHDK, SYGVNS. CDR3: CASSYGSGNTIYF.

The chain has TRBV6-5 and TRBJ2-2. In germline, CDR1 is MNHEY, CDR2 SVGAGI. The CDR3 has 11 residues. Here the CDR3 reads CASRAAGELFF.

The gene calls are TRBV28 and TRBJ1-1. CDR3 length: 15 residues. Per germline, CDR1 MDHEN and CDR2 SYDVKM. CDR3 in amino acids: CASSLTGDGDTEAFF.

CDR3 protein: CASSLAAGTMNTEAFF. The rearrangement links TRBV28 to TRBJ1-1; as DNA is missing, the TRBD1 call by TCRdb cannot be tested. Germline V gene data show CDR1 as MDHEN and CDR2 as SYDVKM. The CDR3 consists of 16 residues. Combining the CDR3 with reference TRBV28 and TRBJ1-1 gives the whole variable domain DVKVTQSSRYLVKRTGEKVFLECVQDMDHENMFWYRQDPGLGLRLIYFSYDVKMKEKGDIPEGYSVSREKKERFSLILESASTNQTSMYLCASSLAAGTMNTEAFFGQGTRLTVV.

The V gene is TRBV6-5, the J gene TRBJ2-6. Germline V lookup: CDR1 MNHEY, CDR2 SVGAGI. There are 16 residues in the CDR3. The CDR3: CASSYEPNSGANVLTF.